This T cell receptor beta chain appears in the sequencing data of a study of T-cell memory formation after mild COVID-19 (dated by TCRdb to the early 2020s). Describing the broader study: TCR sequence clusters from the two donors were largely donor specific. In a couple of donors, T-cell clones that expanded and contracted after mild COVID-19 were followed by sequencing TCRalpha and TCRbeta repertoires longitudinally. Two young, previously healthy adult volunteers, one female and one male, were included in the cohort.

Sequencing relied on an Illumina NovaSeq 6000. TCRalpha and TCRbeta cDNA libraries were built by 5'RACE with constant-segment primers, adding sample barcodes and unique molecular identifiers. Trizol reagent was used to extract RNA from every sample. Libraries were amplified in two PCR steps, with a second sample barcode and Illumina TruSeq adapters added in the second step. Sequencing of libraries was performed on an Illumina NovaSeq with 2 x 150 bp paired-end reads. The authors' pipeline ran thus. Reads were demultiplexed and collapsed into UMI-guided consensus sequences with migec v1.2.7. Using mixcr v2.1.11, the UMI consensuses were aligned to TRA and TRB V and J templates and assembled into clonotypes. Clonotypes were classified as expanded or contracted when called significant by both edgeR and NoisET, with noise models trained on biological replicates. For edgeR calls, the thresholds were a false discovery rate-adjusted p below 0.01 and a log2 fold-change of 1. As an exploratory analysis of dynamics, max-normalized trajectories of the 1000 most abundant clonotypes were examined by PCA with hierarchical clustering. The CD4 or CD8 phenotype of responding clones was assigned using the separately sequenced CD4+ and CD8+ repertoires. TCRdb reanalyzed the raw reads on its own, using fastp at Q25 for trimming and MiXCR for clone calling, and kept in-frame beta chains. Each entry is one CDR3 protein sequence, shown with its most common DNA and genes. It is TCRdb's table, rather than the study itself, that gives the V and J calls and clone size. The sample yields hundreds of thousands of distinct CDR3 sequences; about a fifth were counted once. The ten top clones hold around 7.7% of the sample.

Based on the germline V gene (reference sequence), the CDR1 and CDR2 sequences are GTSNPN and SVGIG. The CDR3, from cysteine to phenylalanine, totals 14 residues. The DNA shown is the 42-base CDR3, in frame from base 1. The V and J ends are trimmed by 5 bases and 2 bases, leaving 13 bases between them. Results and caveats for the whole study, not just this receptor: Clones contracting from day 15 to 85 had balanced CD4/CD8 phenotypes, while a second wave expanding from day 15 to 37 was biased towards CD4+. Contracting CD4+ clones were located mainly in the CM and EM memory subsets, whereas CD8+ clones were found to be enriched in EMRA. The study included only two mild cases, and larger cohorts that include severe cases with pre-infection samples were judged to be necessary. The detection of some responding clones in pre-infection memory suggests that pre-existing cross-reactive memory T cells joined the SARS-CoV-2 response. The second-wave clones that peaked on day 37 were not confirmed to be SARS-CoV-2 specific.

Ficoll-Paque density gradient centrifugation was the method used to isolate PBMCs. This clonotype has just a few counts. This receptor's antigen is unknown. No qualities accompany the bases; no much larger clone lies one base away. The sequence links TRBV30 to TRBJ1-5; TRBD1 is a weak D gene call, 6 bases matching. The TCR was taken from an adult woman who had mild COVID-19 (a few samples of this study predate the infection). The sample titles of this study are shuffled in the database, so cell type and time point are left out; the donor was told from shared clones. The sequenced sample was PBMCs or a T cell subset sorted from them (not recorded which). The DNA sequence is TGTGCCTGGCGGGGGGCGTTGGGCAATCAGCCCCAGCATTTT. This sequence encodes CAWRGALGNQPQHF.